The next 14 T cell receptor beta chains were all read from a single sample in a study of beta chain features in type 1 diabetes. Sequencing targeted expressed TCRB transcripts, as all isolated RNA had been reverse transcribed. Assay: immunoSEQ multiplex PCR; the TCRdb copy retains only in-frame clones and omits some. This table holds approximately 170,000 clones, roughly 9% found once. Sequencing was carried out using central memory CD4+ T cells from blood. Receptors originate from a young woman in good health.

This clone was counted a few times. The CDR3 DNA follows: TGTGCCAGCAGTGAATATCCAGGGGGCTATGGCTACACCTTC. It specifies CASSEYPGGYGYTF. The genes are TRBV25-1 and TRBJ1-2; 7 bases are a match to TRBD1. V lost 0 bases, J lost 4 bases, and 2 bases stayed unmatched. The CDR3 consists of 14 residues. Germline CDR1 reads MGHDK; CDR2 reads SYGVNS.

In its sample, this clone was seen a few times. The rearrangement joins TRBV20-1 to TRBJ2-1; TRBD2 matches 7 bases. Germline V lookup: CDR1 DFQATT, CDR2 SNEGSKA (reference sequence). Trimming took 7 bases from V and 12 from J; bases not matched to a gene: 9. CDR3 length: 11 residues. CDR3 sequence: CSVPWSGVQFF. The CDR3, as DNA: TGCAGTGTACCCTGGAGCGGGGTGCAGTTCTTC.

The chain is built from TRBV11-2 and TRBJ1-1; D gene ambiguous. Trimming cost V 1 base and J 0 bases, with 6 bases left between them. The CDR3 is 14 amino acids. Germline-derived CDR1 and CDR2 are SGHAT and FQNNGV. The CDR3 loop is CASSLGQMNTEAFF. CDR3 nucleotides: TGTGCCAGCAGCTTAGGGCAGATGAACACTGAAGCTTTCTTT.

This rearrangement joins TRBV7-2 to TRBJ2-2; D is ambiguous. The germline V gene encodes CDR1 SGHTA and CDR2 FQGNSA. The V end was cut by 5 bases, the J end by 2 bases, with 12 bases between. The CDR3 is 15 residues long. As DNA, the CDR3 is TGTGCCAGCAGCGAGTCCCTTATAAACACCGGGGAGCTGTTTTTT. It codes for CASSESLINTGELFF.

This clone was picked up a small number of times. V usage is TRBV29-1 and J usage is TRBJ2-1; TRBD2 agrees at 7 bases. This CDR3 has 14 amino acids. Germline-derived CDR1 and CDR2 are SQVTM and ANQGSEA. CDR3 protein: CSGERGARGNEQFF. CDR3 nucleotide sequence: TGCAGTGGGGAGCGGGGTGCTCGGGGAAATGAGCAGTTCTTC.

In its sample, this clone was seen a few times. The V gene is TRBV2, the J gene TRBJ2-7, with TRBD2 matching over 7 bases. The CDR3 loop spans 13 amino acids. V trimming: 7 bases; J trimming: 4 bases; junction bases outside the gene matches: 7. Germline values: CDR1 SNHLY, CDR2 FYNNEI. The CDR3 nucleotides are TGTGCCAGCAAGCGGGACGGCCTATACGAGCAGTACTTC. Translating gives CASKRDGLYEQYF. Complete variable domain (other parts from reference TRBV2 and TRBJ2-7): EPEVTQTPSHQVTQMGQEVILRCVPISNHLYFYWYRQILGQKVEFLVSFYNNEISEKSEIFDDQFSVERPDGSNFTLKIRSTKLEDSAMYFCASKRDGLYEQYFGPGTRLTVT.

This clone occurred a few times. The gene calls are TRBV5-1 and TRBJ2-3; D is ambiguous. The V gene lost 0 bases and the J gene lost 3 bases, with 11 bases spanning the gap. The CDR3 totals 15 residues. Germline CDR1 reads SGHRS; CDR2 reads YFSETQ. As DNA, the CDR3 is TGCGCCAGCAGCTTGGGACAAGCAAGTACAGATACGCAGTATTTT. It translates to CASSLGQASTDTQYF.

CDR3 residues: CASSEAPGLRNIQYF. The CDR3 DNA is TGTGCCAGCAGTGAAGCGCCCGGACTGCGAAACATTCAGTACTTC. V and J are TRBV2 and TRBJ2-4, with D tentatively TRBD2 (5 bases). The CDR3 contains 15 residues. Germline CDR1 SNHLY, CDR2 FYNNEI. V gave up 0 bases and J gave up 6 bases, with 12 bases separating them.

There are a few counts of this clone. Within the sample, other DNA sequences also encode this same CDR3. This chain connects TRBV5-1 to TRBJ2-3; no clear D. The ends were cut back, 4 bases at V and 0 bases at J, with 3 bases in the middle. The length of the CDR3 is 12 residues. Germline V gene lookup returns CDR1 SGHRS and CDR2 YFSETQ. Here the CDR3 reads CASSLSTDTQYF. Written as DNA, the CDR3 is TGCGCCAGCAGCCTAAGCACAGATACGCAGTATTTT.

This sequence joins TRBV4-1 and TRBJ1-2, with D possibly TRBD1 on 6 matching bases. Trimming cost V 4 bases and J 8 bases, with 23 bases left between them. The CDR3 extends over 16 amino acids. CDR1 is MGHRA, CDR2 YSYEKL, per germline. The CDR3 DNA is TGCGCCAGCAGCCCCTCCTGGCAGGGGCGCGCCCGGGGCTACACCTTC. It codes for CASSPSWQGRARGYTF.

This clone turned up a few times. The chain joins TRBV19 to TRBJ2-5, with 7 bases fitting TRBD1. Germline V gene sequence: CDR1 LNHDA, CDR2 SQIVND (reference sequence). This CDR3 spans 13 amino acids. The trim removed 4 bases at V and 3 bases at J, leaving 2 bases unmatched. This CDR3 reads CASSKGAEETQYF. The CDR3 coding sequence is TGTGCCAGTAGTAAGGGGGCTGAAGAGACCCAGTACTTC. Filled out from reference TRBV19 and TRBJ2-5, the complete variable domain reads DGGITQSPKYLFRKEGQNVTLSCEQNLNHDAMYWYRQDPGQGLRLIYYSQIVNDFQKGDIAEGYSVSREKKESFPLTVTSAQKNPTAFYLCASSKGAEETQYFGPGTRLLVL.

The chain combines TRBV30 with TRBJ2-7; 8 bases map to TRBD2. V lost 5 bases and J lost 2; bases outside the gene matches: 14. CDR1 GTSNPN and CDR2 SVGIG come from the germline V gene (reference sequence). The CDR3 is 16 amino acids. The CDR3 reads CAWSSSGIPPPYEQYF. The CDR3, as DNA: TGTGCCTGGTCGAGTAGCGGGATCCCACCCCCCTACGAGCAGTACTTC.

The J gene is TRBJ2-5, the V gene TRBV30, with 7 bases lining up with TRBD1. Trimming removed 2 bases from V and 2 bases from J; junction bases left unmatched: 2. The length of the CDR3 is 13 residues. Germline V gene sequence: CDR1 GTSNPN, CDR2 SVGIG (reference sequence). The CDR3 is CAWSMGQQETQYF. For the CDR3, the DNA is TGTGCCTGGAGTATGGGACAGCAAGAGACCCAGTACTTC.

This clone was observed a few times. V is TRBV2 and J is TRBJ1-2; D possibly corresponds to TRBD1 (5 bases). V shed 3 bases and J shed 5 bases, with 16 bases lying between them. The CDR3 has 15 amino acids. Germline values: CDR1 SNHLY, CDR2 FYNNEI. CDR3 protein: CASSDRAYQGYGYTF. DNA for the CDR3: TGTGCCAGCAGTGATAGAGCTTACCAGGGATATGGCTACACCTTC. Drawing the rest from reference TRBV2 and TRBJ1-2, the complete variable domain is EPEVTQTPSHQVTQMGQEVILRCVPISNHLYFYWYRQILGQKVEFLVSFYNNEISEKSEIFDDQFSVERPDGSNFTLKIRSTKLEDSAMYFCASSDRAYQGYGYTFGSGTRLTVV.